The 26 T cell receptor beta chains in this list originate from one sample, sequenced in a study of graft-versus-host responses after intestinal transplantation. Profiled with immunoSEQ multiplex PCR; TCRdb holds only in-frame clones, not every one. The sample yields 95,000 to 100,000 clones, more than 75% seen once. The sequencing here drew on PBMCs, taken 255 days after intestinal transplant. The receptor source for this set is a human patient who received an intestinal transplant, so some T cells may come from the graft donor.

The gene calls are TRBV7-6 and TRBJ2-5; 9 nucleotides align to TRBD2. Germline V gives CDR1 SGHVS, CDR2 FNYEAQ. This CDR3 region has 17 residues. V was clipped by 4 bases and J by 5 bases; unmatched bases: 14. The CDR3 region has the DNA TGTGCCAGCAGCTCAGACGCGGGCGGGGGGGCCTCGGAGACCCAGTACTTC. Its translation: CASSSDAGGGASETQYF.

CDR3 DNA: TGTGCCAGCAGCTTAGGGGTGAATTCACCCCTCCACTTT. It specifies CASSLGVNSPLHF. This chain links TRBV7-2 with TRBJ1-6; D not resolved. V lost 1 base and J 7 bases, leaving 5 bases between the germline ends. From germline, CDR1 is SGHTA and CDR2 FQGNSA. The CDR3 has 13 residues.

DNA for the CDR3: TGTGCCACTCAAGGGGGTTCCTTATCCTACGAGCAGTACGTC. This codes for CATQGGSLSYEQYV. This rearrangement joins TRBV6-5 to TRBJ2-7, with D tentatively TRBD1 (6 bases). Germline V gives CDR1 MNHEY, CDR2 SVGAGI. The CDR3 runs 14 residues. V was cut by 10 bases and J by 1 base, with 17 bases left in between.

This clone was detected only once. This sample includes further DNA sequences coding for the same CDR3. The chain carries TRBV5-1 and TRBJ2-7; 9 bases match TRBD2. CDR3 size: 14 residues. From germline, CDR1 is SGHRS and CDR2 YFSETQ. With 2 bases clipped from V and 0 bases from J, the junction kept 0 bases outside the gene matches. Here the CDR3 reads CASSLAGGSYEQYF. In DNA, the CDR3 is TGCGCCAGCAGCTTAGCGGGGGGCTCCTACGAGCAGTACTTC.

The chain carries TRBV6-1 and TRBJ1-1; the match to TRBD1 covers 7 bases. The junction had 22 bases not matched to a gene; V was cut back by 2 bases and J by 4 bases. CDR1 and CDR2 from the germline V gene are MNHNS and SASEGT. CDR3 length equals 20 residues. Here the CDR3 DNA reads TGTGCCAGCAGTGAAAGGTCTTGGGCGGGCTCCGCAAACAGGGGCACTGAAGCTTTCTTT. This codes for CASSERSWAGSANRGTEAFF.

The chain recombines TRBV11-1 with TRBJ1-2; weak D call: TRBD1 (6 bases). The germline V and J ends were trimmed by 5 bases and 7 bases, with 17 bases remaining between them. Germline values: CDR1 SGHAT, CDR2 FQDESV (reference sequence). The CDR3 spans 14 residues. The CDR3 nucleotides read TGTGCCAGCAGCGTGGACAGTTCTGCGAGTGGCTACACCTTC. Translated: CASSVDSSASGYTF. Filled out from reference TRBV11-1 and TRBJ1-2, the complete variable domain reads EAEVAQSPRYKITEKSQAVAFWCDPISGHATLYWYRQILGQGPELLVQFQDESVVDDSQLPKDRFSAERLKGVDSTLKIQPAELGDSAMYLCASSVDSSASGYTFGSGTRLTVV.

This clone was picked up a small number of times. The V and J genes are TRBV5-4 and TRBJ1-1, with D uncertain. There are 14 residues in the CDR3. Deletions cut 0 bases from V and 1 base from J, with 7 bases between. Per germline, CDR1 SGHNT and CDR2 YYREEE (reference sequence). The DNA for the CDR3 is TGTGCCAGCAGCTTGGCCATAGAGAACACTGAAGCTTTCTTT. This sequence encodes CASSLAIENTEAFF.

The rearrangement links TRBV5-1 to TRBJ1-1, with 7 bases fitting TRBD1. The germline V gene has CDR1 SGHRS and CDR2 YFSETQ. This CDR3 contains 17 residues. J was trimmed by 0 bases and V by 2 bases; bases with no gene match: 10. CDR3 residues: CASSFGRTGAMNTEAFF. CDR3 nucleotides: TGCGCCAGCAGCTTTGGAAGGACAGGAGCGATGAACACTGAAGCTTTCTTT. The full variable domain, with the rest looked up from reference TRBV5-1 and TRBJ1-1, is KAGVTQTPRYLIKTRGQQVTLSCSPISGHRSVSWYQQTPGQGLQFLFEYFSETQRNKGNFPGRFSGRQFSNSRSEMNVSTLELGDSALYLCASSFGRTGAMNTEAFFGQGTRLTVV.

The chain couples TRBV5-1 to TRBJ2-7; tentatively, D is TRBD1 (6 bases). CDR1 is SGHRS and CDR2 is YFSETQ in the germline V gene. V was pared by 0 bases and J by 5 bases, with 9 bases between. This CDR3 region has 13 residues. The CDR3, as DNA: TGCGCCAGCAGCTTGGACAGGGCCAACGAGCAGTACTTC. It is translated as CASSLDRANEQYF.

Here the CDR3 reads CASSLQREVGELFF. Written as DNA, the CDR3 is TGTGCCAGCAGCTTACAGCGGGAGGTCGGGGAGCTGTTTTTT. V is TRBV7-2 and J is TRBJ2-2, with 9 bases identical to TRBD2. V was clipped by 2 bases and J by 7 bases; unmatched bases: 2. The CDR3 consists of 14 residues. CDR1 SGHTA and CDR2 FQGNSA come from the germline V gene.

This chain links TRBV2 with TRBJ1-2; D is unclear. CDR1 and CDR2 from the germline V gene are SNHLY and FYNNEI. The CDR3 is 15 residues long. V was trimmed by 0 bases and J by 5 bases, leaving 13 bases between them. CDR3 amino acids: CASSEARTNHYGYTF. The CDR3 DNA reads as TGTGCCAGCAGTGAAGCAAGGACGAATCATTATGGCTACACCTTC.

The chain uses TRBV7-9 and TRBJ2-1; D gene unclear. The CDR3 runs 13 residues. Germline V gives CDR1 SEHNR, CDR2 FQNEAQ (reference sequence). Trimming removed 5 bases from V and 4 bases from J, with 9 bases in between. The CDR3 nucleotides are TGTGCCAGCAGCCCGAAGCGTTACAATGAGCAGTTCTTC. Amino acids: CASSPKRYNEQFF. Using reference TRBV7-9 and TRBJ2-1 for the parts outside the CDR3, the full variable domain is DTGVSQNPRHKITKRGQNVTFRCDPISEHNRLYWYRQTLGQGPEFLTYFQNEAQLEKSRLLSDRFSAERPKGSFSTLEIQRTEQGDSAMYLCASSPKRYNEQFFGPGTRLTVL.

The chain joins TRBV9 to TRBJ2-3; either TRBD1 or TRBD2 may fit D (5 bases each). Between the trimmed V and J ends, which lost 4 bases and 9 bases, there was a span of 21 bases. This CDR3 is 15 amino acids long. Germline loops: CDR1 SGDLS, CDR2 YYNGEE. CDR3 in DNA: TGTGCCAGCAGCCCAAGGGGAGAGCCCCTCGGGACGCAGTATTTT. It is translated as CASSPRGEPLGTQYF.

The V gene is TRBV9, the J gene TRBJ1-2, with D possibly TRBD1 on 6 matching bases. The germline V gene encodes CDR1 SGDLS and CDR2 YYNGEE. The CDR3 consists of 16 residues. Trimming stripped 5 bases from V and 3 bases from J, with 20 bases between. The CDR3 coding sequence is TGTGCCAGCAGAGGCAGGGGAGGCGGAGGGGACTATGGCTACACCTTC. It codes for CASRGRGGGGDYGYTF.

In its sample, this clone ranks as medium-sized. The chain carries TRBV27 and TRBJ2-7; D is perhaps TRBD1 or TRBD2 (6 bases each). Between the trimmed V and J ends, which lost 5 bases and 6 bases, there was a span of 14 bases. The germline V gene has CDR1 MNHEY and CDR2 SMNVEV (reference sequence). The length of the CDR3 is 13 residues. The CDR3 loop reads CASSPGSGAEQYF. The DNA for the CDR3 is TGTGCCAGCAGTCCGGGATCGGGGGCCGAGCAGTACTTC.

This chain connects TRBV7-8 to TRBJ2-1; TRBD2 matches at 8 bases. Germline assignment: CDR1 SGHVS and CDR2 FQNEAQ. The CDR3 is 17 amino acids. Germline trimming cut 1 base from V and 2 bases from J; bases unmatched to any gene: 7. The chain's CDR3 is CASSLGSRGGPYNEQFF. The DNA of the CDR3 is TGTGCCAGCAGCTTAGGATCCCGGGGGGGCCCCTACAATGAGCAGTTCTTC.

V is TRBV27 and J is TRBJ1-5; 8 bases are a match to TRBD1. The germline V gene has CDR1 MNHEY and CDR2 SMNVEV (reference sequence). Germline trimming cut 6 bases from V and 6 bases from J; bases unmatched to any gene: 7. There are 14 residues in the CDR3. In DNA, the CDR3 is TGTGCCAGCAGAAGGACAGGGATGGGTCAGCCCCAGCATTTT. This encodes CASRRTGMGQPQHF.

The J gene is TRBJ2-2, the V gene TRBV7-2; 8 nucleotides line up with TRBD2. The V segment lost 2 bases and the J segment 3 bases; nucleotides outside the gene matches: 5. CDR3 length equals 16 residues. Germline CDR1 SGHTA, CDR2 FQGNSA. CDR3 sequence reads: CASSLTWREDTGELFF. The CDR3 DNA is TGTGCCAGCAGCTTAACCTGGCGGGAGGACACCGGGGAGCTGTTTTTT.

This clone was counted a few times. The chain recombines TRBV18 with TRBJ1-3; D unclear. Trimming removed 3 bases at V and 1 base at J, with 10 bases between. Germline lookup yields CDR1 KGHSH and CDR2 LQKENI. The CDR3 is 15 residues long. CDR3 amino acids: CASSPSSGSGNTIYF. The CDR3 DNA follows: TGTGCCAGCTCACCTTCGTCGGGGTCTGGAAACACCATATATTTT.

The chain has TRBV7-2 and TRBJ1-1; 7 bases match TRBD1. This CDR3 is 15 amino acids long. Germline V gene data show CDR1 as SGHTA and CDR2 as FQGNSA. Trimming took 5 bases from V and 0 from J; bases not matched to a gene: 6. The CDR3 sequence is CASSLPTGLNTEAFF. The CDR3 DNA sequence: TGTGCCAGCAGCCTCCCGACAGGGCTGAACACTGAAGCTTTCTTT.

This clone has only one observation. The chain employs TRBV7-3 and TRBJ1-2; TRBD1 might be the D (6 bases). This CDR3 has 13 amino acids. The germline CDR1 and CDR2 sequences are SGHTA and FQGTGA. V was shortened by 0 bases and J by 4 bases, with 6 bases between the two germline ends. DNA of the CDR3: TGTGCCAGCAGCTTAACAGGGGGCTATGGCTACACCTTC. It yields the protein CASSLTGGYGYTF.

The chain uses TRBV7-2 and TRBJ2-7; 14 bases line up with TRBD2. Germline values: CDR1 SGHTA, CDR2 FQGNSA. The CDR3 has 15 residues. The V segment lost 5 bases and the J segment 4 bases; nucleotides outside the gene matches: 4. The CDR3 loop is CASSLTSGRGYEQYF. CDR3 nucleotide sequence: TGTGCCAGCAGCCTGACTAGCGGGAGGGGGTACGAGCAGTACTTC.

The genes are TRBV18 and TRBJ1-1; no reliable D call. Germline-derived CDR1 and CDR2 are KGHSH and LQKENI. The CDR3 runs to 18 residues. Trimming removed 2 bases at V and 1 base at J, with 20 bases between. Written as DNA, the CDR3 is TGTGCCAGCTCACCATTTTACAGTTCGGTCCCGAAGAACACTGAAGCTTTCTTT. Encoded protein: CASSPFYSSVPKNTEAFF.

This chain joins TRBV7-8 and TRBJ1-6; weak D call: TRBD1 (5 bases). CDR3 length: 18 residues. V was shortened by 5 bases and J by 0 bases, with 17 bases between the two germline ends. Looked up from germline, CDR1 is SGHVS and CDR2 is FQNEAQ. CDR3 bases: TGTGCCAGCAGCATTAGAAAAGGGGAGGGCTCCTATAATTCACCCCTCCACTTT. This translates into CASSIRKGEGSYNSPLHF.

The rearrangement links TRBV2 to TRBJ2-3, with TRBD1 matching over 9 bases. V dropped 7 bases and J dropped 5; count of bases not matched to a gene: 4. This CDR3 contains 13 residues. Germline V CDR1 and CDR2: SNHLY, FYNNEI. The CDR3 DNA reads as TGTGCCAGCACGACAGGGGGTATAGATACGCAGTATTTT. Its protein is CASTTGGIDTQYF.

The chain uses TRBV25-1 and TRBJ2-5, with D perhaps matching TRBD1 or TRBD2 (5 bases each). The V and J ends lost 1 base and 0 bases respectively, with 9 bases between them. The CDR3 is 15 residues long. Germline CDR1 is MGHDK and CDR2 is SYGVNS. The CDR3 spells CASSEWWGYQETQYF. The CDR3 DNA is TGTGCCAGCAGTGAATGGTGGGGGTACCAAGAGACCCAGTACTTC.